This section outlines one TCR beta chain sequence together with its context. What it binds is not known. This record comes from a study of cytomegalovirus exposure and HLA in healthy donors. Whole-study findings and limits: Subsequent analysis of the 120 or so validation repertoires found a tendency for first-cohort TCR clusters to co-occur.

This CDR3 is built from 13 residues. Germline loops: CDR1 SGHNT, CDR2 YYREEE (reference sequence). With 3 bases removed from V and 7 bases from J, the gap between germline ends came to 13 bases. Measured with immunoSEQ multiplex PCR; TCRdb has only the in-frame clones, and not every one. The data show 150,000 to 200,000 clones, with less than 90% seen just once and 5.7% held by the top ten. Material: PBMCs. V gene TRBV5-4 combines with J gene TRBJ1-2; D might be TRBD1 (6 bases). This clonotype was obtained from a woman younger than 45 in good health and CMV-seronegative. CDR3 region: CASSSRGFLGYTF. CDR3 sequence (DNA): TGTGCCAGCAGCTCAAGGGGGTTTCTTGGCTACACCTTC.